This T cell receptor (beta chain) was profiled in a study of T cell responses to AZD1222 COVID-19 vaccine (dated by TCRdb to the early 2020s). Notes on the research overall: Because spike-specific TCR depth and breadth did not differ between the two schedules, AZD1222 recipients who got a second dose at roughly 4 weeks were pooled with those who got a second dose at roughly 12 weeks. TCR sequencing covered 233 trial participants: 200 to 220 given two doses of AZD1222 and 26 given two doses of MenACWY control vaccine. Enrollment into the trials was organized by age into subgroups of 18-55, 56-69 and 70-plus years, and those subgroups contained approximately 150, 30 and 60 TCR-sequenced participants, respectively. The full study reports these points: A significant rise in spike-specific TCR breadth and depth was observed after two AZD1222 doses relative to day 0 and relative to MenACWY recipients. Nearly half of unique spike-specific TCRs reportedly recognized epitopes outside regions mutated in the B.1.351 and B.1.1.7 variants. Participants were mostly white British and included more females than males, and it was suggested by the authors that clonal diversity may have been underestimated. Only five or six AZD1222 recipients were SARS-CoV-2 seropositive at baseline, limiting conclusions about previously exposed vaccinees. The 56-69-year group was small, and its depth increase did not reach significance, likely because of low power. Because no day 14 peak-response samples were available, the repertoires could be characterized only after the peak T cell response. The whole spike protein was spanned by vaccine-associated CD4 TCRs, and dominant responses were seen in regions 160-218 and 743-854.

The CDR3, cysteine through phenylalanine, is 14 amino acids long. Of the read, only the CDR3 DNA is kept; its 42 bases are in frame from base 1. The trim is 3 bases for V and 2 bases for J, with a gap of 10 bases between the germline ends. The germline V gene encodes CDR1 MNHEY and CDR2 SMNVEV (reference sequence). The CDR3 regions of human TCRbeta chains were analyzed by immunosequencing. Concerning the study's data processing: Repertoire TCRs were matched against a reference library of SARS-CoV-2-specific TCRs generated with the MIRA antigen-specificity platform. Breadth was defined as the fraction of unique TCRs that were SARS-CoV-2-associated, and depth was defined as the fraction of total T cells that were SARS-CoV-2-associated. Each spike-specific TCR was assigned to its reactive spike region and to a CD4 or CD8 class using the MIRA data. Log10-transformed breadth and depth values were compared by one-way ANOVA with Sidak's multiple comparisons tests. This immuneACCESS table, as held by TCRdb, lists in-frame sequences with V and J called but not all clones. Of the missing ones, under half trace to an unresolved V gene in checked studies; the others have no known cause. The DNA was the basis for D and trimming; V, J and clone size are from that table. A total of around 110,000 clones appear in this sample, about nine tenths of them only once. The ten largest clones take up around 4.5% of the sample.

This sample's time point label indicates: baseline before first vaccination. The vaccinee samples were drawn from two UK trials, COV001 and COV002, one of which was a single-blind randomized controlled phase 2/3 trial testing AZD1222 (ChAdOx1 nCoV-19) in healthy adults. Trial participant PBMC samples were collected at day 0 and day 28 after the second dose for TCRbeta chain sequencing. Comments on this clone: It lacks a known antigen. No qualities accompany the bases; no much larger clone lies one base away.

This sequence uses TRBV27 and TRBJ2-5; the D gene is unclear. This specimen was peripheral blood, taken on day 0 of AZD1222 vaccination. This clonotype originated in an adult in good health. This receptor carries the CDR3 CASSFVTDQETQYF. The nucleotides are TGTGCCAGCAGTTTCGTGACTGATCAAGAGACCCAGTACTTC.